This TCR beta chain comes out of a study of T-cell reconstitution after alpha-beta-depleted transplantation in children (TCRdb year 2016). For the study in its entirety: Using TCR repertoire profiling, the study quantitatively followed how T-cell immune reconstitution unfolded in children after TCRalphabeta/CD19-depleted allogeneic hematopoietic cell transplantation.

The protocol used for the library was PCR. The reads were generated on an Illumina HiSeq 2500. TCR library preparation used molecular barcoding, with unique molecular identifiers applied to normalize quantification of the TCRbeta repertoire. TCRdb redid the processing of the public reads, applying fastp at Q25 and MiXCR, and retained in-frame beta chains. Each entry merges the rows of one CDR3 protein and shows their most common DNA and genes. Across this sample there are approximately 400,000 distinct CDR3 sequences, with roughly a tenth seen only once. The ten largest account for roughly 5.1% of the sample. Sequences LGHDT (CDR1) and YNNKEL (CDR2) are obtained from the germline V gene (reference sequence). The CDR3 holds 15 amino acids from the cysteine to the phenylalanine. Just CDR3 DNA is preserved here, 45 bases in frame from base 1. On this clonotype: Its antigen remains unidentified. An end of the junction does not agree with germline; a read error may underlie this.

In this chain, TRBV3-1 is recombined with TRBJ2-1; 13 of the junction bases match TRBD2. The origin of this receptor is a human donor who donated a stem cell graft to a child with acute myeloid leukemia. Sequencing used PBMCs from the stem cell graft donor, obtained from the stem cell graft. CDR3 sequence: CATSPLAGGPDEQFF. In nucleotide form, the sequence is TGTGCCACCAGCCCACTAGCGGGAGGGCCCGATGAGCAGTTCTTC.